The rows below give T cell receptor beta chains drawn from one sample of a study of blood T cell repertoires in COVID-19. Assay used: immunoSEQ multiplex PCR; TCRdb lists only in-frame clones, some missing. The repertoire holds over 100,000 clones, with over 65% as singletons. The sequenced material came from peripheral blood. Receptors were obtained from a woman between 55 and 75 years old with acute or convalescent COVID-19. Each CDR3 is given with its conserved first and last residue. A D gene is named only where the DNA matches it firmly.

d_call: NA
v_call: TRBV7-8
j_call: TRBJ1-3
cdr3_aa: CASSLQGRGSGNTIYF

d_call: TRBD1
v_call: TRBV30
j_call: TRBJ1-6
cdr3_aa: CALHRGVNSPLHF

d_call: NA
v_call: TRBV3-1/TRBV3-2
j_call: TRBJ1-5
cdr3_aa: CASSPTLTDTSNQPQHF

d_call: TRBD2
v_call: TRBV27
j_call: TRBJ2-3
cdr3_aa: CASRREGYADTQYF

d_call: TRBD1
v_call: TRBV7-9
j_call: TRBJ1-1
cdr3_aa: CASNLPGQGLYTEAFF

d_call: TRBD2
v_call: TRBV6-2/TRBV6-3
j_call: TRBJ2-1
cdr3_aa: CASSLLTSGRFNEQFF

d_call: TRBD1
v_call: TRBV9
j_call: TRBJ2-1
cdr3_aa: CASSGDRMNEQFF

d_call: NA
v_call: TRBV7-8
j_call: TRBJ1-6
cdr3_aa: CASSLVGAGSSYNSPLHF

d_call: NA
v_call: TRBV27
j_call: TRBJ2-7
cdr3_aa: CASAVFTRPGGEQYF

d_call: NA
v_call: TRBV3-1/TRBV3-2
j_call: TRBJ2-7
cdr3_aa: CASSLNPGYEQYF

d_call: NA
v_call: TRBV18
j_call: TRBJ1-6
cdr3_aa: CASSPTTGQNSPLHF

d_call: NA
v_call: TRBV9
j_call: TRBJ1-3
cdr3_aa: CASSVGAGSGNTIYF

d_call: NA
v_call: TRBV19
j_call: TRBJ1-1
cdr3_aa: CASNQGISYTEAFF

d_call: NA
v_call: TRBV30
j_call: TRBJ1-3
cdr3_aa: CAWKRSGNTIYF

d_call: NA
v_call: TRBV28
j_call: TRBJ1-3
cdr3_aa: CASIQGLYSGNTIYF

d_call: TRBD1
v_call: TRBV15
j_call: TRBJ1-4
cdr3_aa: CATSSGTRGLAEKLFF

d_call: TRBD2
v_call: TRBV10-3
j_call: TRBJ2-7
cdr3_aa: CAISGSGRESEQYF

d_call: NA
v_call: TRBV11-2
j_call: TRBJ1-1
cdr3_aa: CASSLAGGRGTEAFF

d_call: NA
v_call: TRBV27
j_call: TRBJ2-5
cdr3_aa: CASMGGPRKTQYF

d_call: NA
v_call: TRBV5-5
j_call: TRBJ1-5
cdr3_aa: CASSLYSQNQPQHF

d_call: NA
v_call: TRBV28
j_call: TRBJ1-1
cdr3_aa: CASSPRITEAFF

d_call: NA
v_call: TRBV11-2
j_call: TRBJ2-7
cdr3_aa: CASSLDGGPYEQYF

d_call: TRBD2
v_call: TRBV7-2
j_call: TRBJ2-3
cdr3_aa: CASSSTAGGRATQYF

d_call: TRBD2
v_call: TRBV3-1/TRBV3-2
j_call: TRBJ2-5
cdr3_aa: CASSQSVWVAGGETQYF

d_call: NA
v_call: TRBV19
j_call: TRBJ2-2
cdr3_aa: CASKGLANTGELFF

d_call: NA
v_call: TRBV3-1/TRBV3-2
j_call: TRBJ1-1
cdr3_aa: CASSQTSGVTEAFF

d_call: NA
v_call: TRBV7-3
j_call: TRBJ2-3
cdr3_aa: CASSPVSGTDTQYF

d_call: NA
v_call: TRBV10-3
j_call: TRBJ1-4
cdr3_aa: CAITAGVNEKLFF

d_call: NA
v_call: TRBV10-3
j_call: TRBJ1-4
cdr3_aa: CATQGPSTNEKLFF

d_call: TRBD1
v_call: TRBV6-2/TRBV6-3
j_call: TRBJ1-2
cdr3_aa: CASSFDRGDNTF

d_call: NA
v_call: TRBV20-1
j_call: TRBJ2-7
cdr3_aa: CSARQGDEQYF

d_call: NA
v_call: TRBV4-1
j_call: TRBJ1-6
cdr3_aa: CASSQDWTPPSPLHF

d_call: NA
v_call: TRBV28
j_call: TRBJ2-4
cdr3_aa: CASSSTTPRVGIQYF

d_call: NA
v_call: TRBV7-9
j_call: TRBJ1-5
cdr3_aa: CASSSADIFQPQHF

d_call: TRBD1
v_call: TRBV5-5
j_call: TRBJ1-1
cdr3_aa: CASSLTGDTEAFF

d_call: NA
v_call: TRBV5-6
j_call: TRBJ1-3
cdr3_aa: CASTCETVLSSGNTIYF

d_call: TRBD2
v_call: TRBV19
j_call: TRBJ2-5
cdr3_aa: CASGYSGMETQYF

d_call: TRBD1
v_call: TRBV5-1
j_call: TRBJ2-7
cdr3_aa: CASSEGTGSYEQYF

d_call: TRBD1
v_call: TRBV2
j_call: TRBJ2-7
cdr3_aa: CASGKGQGVYEQYF

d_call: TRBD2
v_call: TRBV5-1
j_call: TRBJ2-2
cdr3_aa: CASSLAFLSGGKNTGELFF

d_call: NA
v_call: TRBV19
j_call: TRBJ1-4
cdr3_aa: CASQGSMNEKLFF

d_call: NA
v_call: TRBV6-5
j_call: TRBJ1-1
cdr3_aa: CASSKNTEAFF

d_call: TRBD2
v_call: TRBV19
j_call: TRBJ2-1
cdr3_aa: CASSLAAYNEQFF

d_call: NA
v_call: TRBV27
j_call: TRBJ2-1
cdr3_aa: CASSYSGDINEQFF

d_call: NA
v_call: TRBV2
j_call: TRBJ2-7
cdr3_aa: CASSGPGNEQYF

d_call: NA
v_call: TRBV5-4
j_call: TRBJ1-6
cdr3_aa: CASSSAGSYNSPLHF

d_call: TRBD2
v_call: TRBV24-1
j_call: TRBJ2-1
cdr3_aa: CATSDKVAGGFYEQFF

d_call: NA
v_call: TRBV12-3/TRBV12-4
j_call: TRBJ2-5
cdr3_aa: CASSLREETQYF

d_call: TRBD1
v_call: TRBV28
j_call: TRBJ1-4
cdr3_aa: CASSASGTASEKLFF

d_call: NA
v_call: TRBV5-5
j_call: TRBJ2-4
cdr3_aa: CASSLEGGLSKNIQYF